These 16 T cell receptor beta chains were all obtained from the same sample, sequenced in a study of blood T cell repertoires in COVID-19. Measured with immunoSEQ multiplex PCR; TCRdb has only the in-frame clones, and not every one. The table has approximately 300,000 clones, roughly 90% seen once. Sequenced: peripheral blood. The receptor set was obtained from a man aged 18 to 29 who had recovered from COVID-19.

In DNA, the CDR3 is TGTGCCAGCAGCTTGGGGGGTTGGGCGTCAAATAATCCGGTAAATGAGCAGTTCTTC. This codes for CASSLGGWASNNPVNEQFF. This chain joins TRBV11-3 and TRBJ2-1; a possible D gene is TRBD2 (6 bases). Germline V gene sequence: CDR1 SGHNT, CDR2 YENEEA. There are 19 residues in the CDR3. Trimming left V 3 bases short and J 7 bases short, with 28 bases between.

V usage is TRBV4-1 and J usage is TRBJ2-1; 9 nucleotides match TRBD1. J gave up 3 bases and V 10 bases, and 7 bases lay outside the gene matches. Per the germline V gene, CDR1 is MGHRA and CDR2 is YSYEKL. The CDR3 has 14 residues. In DNA, the CDR3 is TGCGCCACCGCCCCGGGACAGGGCTACAATGAGCAGTTCTTC. Protein sequence: CATAPGQGYNEQFF.

The V and J genes are TRBV19 and TRBJ1-1, with D perhaps TRBD1 (6 bases). CDR3 length: 17 amino acids. Trimming removed 5 bases from V and 10 bases from J, with 29 bases in between. Germline V CDR1 and CDR2: LNHDA, SQIVND (reference sequence). The CDR3 nucleotides are TGTGCCAGTAGTGTCGGACAGACCCTGACGGTGGGTTCGAGAGCTTTCTTT. Translation: CASSVGQTLTVGSRAFF.

J is TRBJ1-3 and V is TRBV15; maybe TRBD1 (6 bases). The germline CDR1 and CDR2 sequences are LNHNV and YYDKDF (reference sequence). This CDR3 contains 19 residues. Trimming removed 1 base from V and 2 bases from J, with 21 bases in between. CDR3 DNA: TGTGCCACCAGCAGAGGTCCCATCACCACAGGGTTCGCTGGAAACACCATATATTTT. It is translated as CATSRGPITTGFAGNTIYF. The whole variable domain, remainder taken from reference TRBV15 and TRBJ1-3, is DAMVIQNPRYQVTQFGKPVTLSCSQTLNHNVMYWYQQKSSQAPKLLFHYYDKDFNNEADTPDNFQSRRPNTSFCFLDIRSPGLGDTAMYLCATSRGPITTGFAGNTIYFGEGSWLTVV.

The gene calls are TRBV7-9 and TRBJ2-7, with 13 positions matching TRBD2. Germline V lookup: CDR1 SEHNR, CDR2 FQNEAQ (reference sequence). With V trimmed by 5 bases and J by 5 bases, 6 bases remained unmatched. This CDR3 contains 15 residues. The DNA for the CDR3 is TGTGCCAGCAGCCTTCAGGGGACTAGCGGGAACGAGCAGTACTTC. The encoded protein is CASSLQGTSGNEQYF.

The V call is TRBV11-2, the J call TRBJ1-5; D not certain. With 5 bases removed from V and 6 bases from J, the gap between germline ends came to 14 bases. The CDR3 runs 14 residues. The germline CDR1 and CDR2 sequences are SGHAT and FQNNGV. CDR3 sequence reads: CASSPLAGGQPQHF. The DNA of the CDR3 is TGTGCCAGCAGCCCGTTGGCGGGAGGTCAGCCCCAGCATTTT.

The gene calls are TRBV6-2 or TRBV6-3 and TRBJ2-7; unclear D gene. Per germline, CDR1 MNHEY and CDR2 SVGEGT. The V and J ends lost 0 bases and 5 bases respectively, with 20 bases between them. The CDR3 extends over 17 amino acids. The CDR3: CASSYSSVTDRTDEQYF. The CDR3 bases are TGTGCCAGCAGTTACTCGAGTGTGACTGACCGAACCGACGAGCAGTACTTC.

The chain couples TRBV9 to TRBJ2-1, with 8 bases identical to TRBD2. The CDR3 is 16 residues long. V gave up 5 bases and J gave up 0 bases; unmatched junction bases: 7. Germline lookup yields CDR1 SGDLS and CDR2 YYNGEE. The CDR3 sequence: CASSPTGGASYNEQFF. The CDR3 coding sequence is TGTGCCAGCAGTCCTACCGGGGGGGCCTCCTACAATGAGCAGTTCTTC.

The rearrangement links TRBV7-3 to TRBJ2-1; D remains ambiguous. Germline V CDR1 and CDR2: SGHTA, FQGTGA. This CDR3 has 13 residues. Trimming took 3 bases from V and 9 from J, leaving 12 bases between them. Written as DNA, the CDR3 is TGTGCCAGCAGCTTTAACGGTGAGCGTGAGCAGTTCTTC. This translates into CASSFNGEREQFF.

V usage is TRBV19 and J usage is TRBJ2-1; D is possibly TRBD1 (5 bases). The CDR3 is made up of 11 amino acids. Deletions cut 9 bases from V and 8 bases from J, with 11 bases between. Germline CDR1 LNHDA, CDR2 SQIVND (reference sequence). CDR3 amino acids: CASHLGDEQFF. DNA of the CDR3: TGTGCCAGCCACCTAGGGGATGAGCAGTTCTTC.

Here the CDR3 DNA reads TGTGCCATCAGTGCGGTAGCGGACGAGCAGTACTTC. It translates to CAISAVADEQYF. V usage is TRBV10-3 and J usage is TRBJ2-7; tentative D call: TRBD2 (6 bases). With 4 bases removed from V and 5 bases from J, the gap between germline ends came to 9 bases. The CDR3 spans 12 residues. The germline V gene has CDR1 ENHRY and CDR2 SYGVKD.

This clone was counted once. The CDR3 DNA sequence: TGTGCCAGCTCAATCCTACAGGGTTCAAGCACCGGGGAGCTGTTTTTT. Translated: CASSILQGSSTGELFF. The chain couples TRBV18 to TRBJ2-2, with D perhaps TRBD1 (6 bases). Between the trimmed V and J ends, which lost 5 bases and 4 bases, there was a span of 17 bases. This CDR3 is built from 16 residues. Germline assignment: CDR1 KGHSH and CDR2 LQKENI.

V is TRBV5-1 and J is TRBJ2-3; TRBD1 matches at 8 bases. The V segment lost 4 bases and the J segment 3 bases; nucleotides outside the gene matches: 4. This CDR3 is built from 14 residues. Germline V lookup: CDR1 SGHRS, CDR2 YFSETQ. CDR3 bases: TGCGCCAGCAGCCTTGGGACAGGTACAGATACGCAGTATTTT. Its translation: CASSLGTGTDTQYF.

This clone was found once. The rearrangement uses TRBV19 and TRBJ1-1, with D tentatively TRBD1 (5 bases). This CDR3 is built from 14 residues. The V and J ends lost 6 bases and 0 bases respectively, with 11 bases between them. Germline V gene lookup returns CDR1 LNHDA and CDR2 SQIVND (reference sequence). The CDR3 reads CASSRDFMNTEAFF. The CDR3 DNA reads as TGTGCCAGTAGCCGGGACTTCATGAACACTGAAGCTTTCTTT.

This clone was detected once. The chain carries TRBV28 and TRBJ2-3; no clear D gene. The length of the CDR3 is 10 residues. Germline CDR1 and CDR2: MDHEN and SYDVKM. V shed 4 bases and J shed 11 bases, with 7 bases lying between them. Here the CDR3 reads CASSSNGQYF. Written as DNA, the CDR3 is TGTGCCAGCAGTTCTAACGGGCAGTATTTT. Supplemented by reference TRBV28 and TRBJ2-3, the full variable domain reads DVKVTQSSRYLVKRTGEKVFLECVQDMDHENMFWYRQDPGLGLRLIYFSYDVKMKEKGDIPEGYSVSREKKERFSLILESASTNQTSMYLCASSSNGQYFGPGTRLTVL.

The rearrangement uses TRBV5-6 and TRBJ2-1, with TRBD1 matching 7 bases. J gave up 6 bases and V 6 bases, and 9 bases lay outside the gene matches. The CDR3 has 14 amino acids. CDR1 is SGHDT and CDR2 is YYEEEE in the germline V gene. CDR3 sequence (DNA): TGTGCCAGCAATGATAGGACAGGCGCCAATGAGCAGTTCTTC. This encodes CASNDRTGANEQFF.